Listed here are 17 T cell receptor beta chains from one sample, sequenced in a study of CD8 T cells in Susac syndrome. Reverse transcription of about 0.5 to 1 ug RNA was carried out with random hexamers. TCRdb re-called the immunoSEQ multiplex PCR reads with MiXCR, one entry per CDR3 protein. The sample has some 170,000 distinct CDR3 sequences; roughly 95% are singletons. The sample comprised CD4+ T cells from PBMCs. These TCRs come from a human donor in good health.

The J gene is TRBJ2-1, the V gene TRBV18, with D unresolved. CDR3 length equals 15 residues. The V end lost 1 base, the J end lost 9 bases, and 16 bases lay between the germline ends. The germline gives CDR1 KGHSH, CDR2 LQKENI. The CDR3 DNA is TGTGCCAGCTCACCACTATATAAGGAGAGGACTGAGCAGTTCTTC. Encoded protein: CASSPLYKERTEQFF.

This chain uses TRBV29-1 with TRBJ2-1; D unresolved. Between the trimmed V and J ends, which lost 0 bases and 4 bases, there was a span of 13 bases. Germline V lookup: CDR1 SQVTM, CDR2 ANQGSEA. The CDR3 length is 15 residues. Here the CDR3 reads CSVEDQQRLYNEQFF. The CDR3 DNA sequence: TGCAGCGTTGAAGATCAGCAGCGACTGTACAATGAGCAGTTCTTC.

The chain recombines TRBV29-1 with TRBJ2-2, with unresolved D. Trimming took 5 bases from V and 10 from J, leaving 8 bases between them. The CDR3 has 10 amino acids. Per the germline V gene, CDR1 is SQVTM and CDR2 is ANQGSEA. The CDR3 loop reads CSVSLLELFF. The CDR3, as DNA: TGCAGCGTTTCTTTGTTGGAGCTGTTTTTT.

This chain links TRBV30 with TRBJ2-4; 8 bases agree with TRBD1. V trimming: 1 base; J trimming: 3 bases; junction bases outside the gene matches: 5. Germline CDR1 GTSNPN, CDR2 SVGIG (reference sequence). This CDR3 comprises 15 residues. The CDR3 DNA reads TGTGCCTGGAGTGGGGACAGGCCGTACAAAAACATTCAGTACTTC. Amino acid sequence: CAWSGDRPYKNIQYF.

V is TRBV4-2 and J is TRBJ2-7, with 7 bases that match TRBD2. Germline CDR1 and CDR2: LGHNA and YNFKEQ. V lost 0 bases and J lost 6; bases outside the gene matches: 8. The length of the CDR3 is 15 residues. CDR3 protein: CASSQDLGGGGEQYF. CDR3 nucleotides: TGTGCCAGCAGCCAAGATCTGGGCGGGGGAGGCGAGCAGTACTTC.

This chain connects TRBV20-1 to TRBJ2-4; the D is unclear. The length of the CDR3 is 12 residues. Trimming removed 5 bases from V and 2 bases from J, with 7 bases in between. Germline V CDR1 and CDR2: DFQATT, SNEGSKA (reference sequence). The CDR3, as DNA: TGCAGTGCTTCATGGTCCAAAAACATTCAGTACTTC. It yields the protein CSASWSKNIQYF.

The V call is TRBV7-2, the J call TRBJ2-5; D is unclear. This CDR3 is 15 amino acids long. Trimming removed 7 bases from V and 6 bases from J, with 21 bases in between. The V gene's germline CDR1 is SGHTA and CDR2 FQGNSA. The DNA for the CDR3 is TGTGCCAGCACCCCCTTAGAGGTAGCAGTAAAGACCCAGTACTTC. Its translation is CASTPLEVAVKTQYF.

The chain employs TRBV18 and TRBJ2-1; D gene unclear. The CDR3 loop spans 13 amino acids. In germline, CDR1 is KGHSH, CDR2 LQKENI. The V end was cut by 2 bases, the J end by 5 bases, with 7 bases between. CDR3 in DNA: TGTGCCAGCTCACCAGTACGAGACAATGAGCAGTTCTTC. Protein product: CASSPVRDNEQFF.

This chain connects TRBV28 to TRBJ2-1; D remains ambiguous. Deletions cut 4 bases from V and 4 bases from J, with 8 bases between. There are 13 residues in the CDR3. Germline CDR1 reads MDHEN; CDR2 reads SYDVKM. CDR3 sequence: CASSYPRYNEQFF. The CDR3 region has the DNA TGTGCCAGCAGTTACCCGAGATACAATGAGCAGTTCTTC.

This chain joins TRBV12-3 or TRBV12-4 and TRBJ1-5; D is possibly TRBD1 (6 bases). The CDR3 contains 15 residues. Trimming cost V 5 bases and J 2 bases, with 13 bases left between them. This chain's CDR3 is CASSRGGGGNQPQHF. The CDR3 nucleotides are TGTGCCAGCAGTCGGGGTGGGGGCGGCAATCAGCCCCAGCATTTT.

V usage is TRBV28 and J usage is TRBJ2-1; 7 nucleotides agree with TRBD1. CDR3 size: 18 residues. J lost 0 bases, V lost 1 base, and 9 bases had no gene match. Germline V gives CDR1 MDHEN, CDR2 SYDVKM. As DNA, the CDR3 is TGTGCCAGCAGTTTATCCGCTTTAGGACAGGTCTCCTACAATGAGCAGTTCTTC. Translating gives CASSLSALGQVSYNEQFF. Looking up the rest from reference TRBV28 and TRBJ2-1 gives the full variable domain: DVKVTQSSRYLVKRTGEKVFLECVQDMDHENMFWYRQDPGLGLRLIYFSYDVKMKEKGDIPEGYSVSREKKERFSLILESASTNQTSMYLCASSLSALGQVSYNEQFFGPGTRLTVL.

The chain employs TRBV25-1 and TRBJ2-4; maybe TRBD2 (6 bases). Germline V gives CDR1 MGHDK, CDR2 SYGVNS. The CDR3 extends over 16 amino acids. Trimming removed 1 base from V and 6 bases from J, with 16 bases in between. The CDR3 DNA reads as TGTGCCAGCAGTGAATTAGGCGGAGGGCCAGGAAACATTCAGTACTTC. Protein: CASSELGGGPGNIQYF. The complete variable domain, with remaining parts taken from reference TRBV25-1 and TRBJ2-4, reads EADIYQTPRYLVIGTGKKITLECSQTMGHDKMYWYQQDPGMELHLIHYSYGVNSTEKGDLSSESTVSRIRTEHFPLTLESARPSHTSQYLCASSELGGGPGNIQYFGAGTRLSVL.

This sequence joins TRBV23-1 and TRBJ2-1, with 11 bases fitting TRBD2. TRBV23-1 falls under the ORF class, with uncertain function. CDR3 length: 16 amino acids. Germline trimming cut 3 bases from V and 5 bases from J; bases unmatched to any gene: 6. Here the CDR3 reads CASSQPGTSGHNEQFF. CDR3 bases: TGCGCCAGCAGTCAGCCCGGGACTAGCGGTCACAATGAGCAGTTCTTC.

The chain links TRBV30 to TRBJ2-3; 9 nucleotides align to TRBD2. With 0 bases clipped from V and 2 bases from J, the junction kept 15 bases outside the gene matches. CDR3 length: 19 residues. Germline assignment: CDR1 GTSNPN and CDR2 SVGIG (reference sequence). CDR3 amino acids: CAWSVFSGSSLGNTDTQYF. The CDR3 nucleotides read TGTGCCTGGAGTGTCTTTAGCGGGAGTAGCTTGGGGAACACAGATACGCAGTATTTT.

The V gene is TRBV3-1, the J gene TRBJ1-1; 7 nucleotides line up with TRBD1. V trimming: 9 bases; J trimming: 1 base; junction bases outside the gene matches: 8. Looked up from germline, CDR1 is LGHDT and CDR2 is YNNKEL (reference sequence). This CDR3 comprises 14 residues. The CDR3 nucleotides are TGTGCCAGTAAGACAGGGTTGACGAACACTGAAGCTTTCTTT. Translating gives CASKTGLTNTEAFF.

The chain links TRBV29-1 to TRBJ2-7; 8 bases are a match to TRBD1. This CDR3 contains 14 residues. Germline CDR1 is SQVTM and CDR2 is ANQGSEA. The V segment lost 6 bases and the J segment 2 bases; nucleotides outside the gene matches: 9. In nucleotides, the CDR3 is TGCAGCGTAGACAGGGGCTCGGGAGCCTACGAGCAGTACTTC. It yields the protein CSVDRGSGAYEQYF.

This sequence joins TRBV12-3 or TRBV12-4 and TRBJ1-1; 8 nucleotides match TRBD1. The CDR3 runs to 14 residues. Trimming removed 6 bases from V and 4 bases from J; junction bases left unmatched: 7. CDR3 coding DNA: TGTGCCAGCAGGCTGGACAGGGCGAGCACTGAAGCTTTCTTT. Its translation: CASRLDRASTEAFF.